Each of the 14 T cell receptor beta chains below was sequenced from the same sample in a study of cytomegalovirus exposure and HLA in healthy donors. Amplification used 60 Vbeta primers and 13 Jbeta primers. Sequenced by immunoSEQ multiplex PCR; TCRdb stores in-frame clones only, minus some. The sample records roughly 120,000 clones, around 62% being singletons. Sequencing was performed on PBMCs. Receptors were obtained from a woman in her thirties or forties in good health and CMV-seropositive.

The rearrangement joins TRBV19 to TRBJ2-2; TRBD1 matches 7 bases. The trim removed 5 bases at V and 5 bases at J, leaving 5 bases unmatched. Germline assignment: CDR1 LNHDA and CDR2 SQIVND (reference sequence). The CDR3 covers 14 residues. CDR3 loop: CASSVRGQTGELFF. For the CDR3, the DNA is TGTGCCAGTAGTGTGAGGGGGCAAACCGGGGAGCTGTTTTTT.

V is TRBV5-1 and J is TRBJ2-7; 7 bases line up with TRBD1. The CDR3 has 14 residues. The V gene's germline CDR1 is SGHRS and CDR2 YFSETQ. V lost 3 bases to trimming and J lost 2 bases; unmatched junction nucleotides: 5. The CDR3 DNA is TGCGCCAGCAGCTCACCGGGACAGACCTACGAGCAGTACTTC. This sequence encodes CASSSPGQTYEQYF.

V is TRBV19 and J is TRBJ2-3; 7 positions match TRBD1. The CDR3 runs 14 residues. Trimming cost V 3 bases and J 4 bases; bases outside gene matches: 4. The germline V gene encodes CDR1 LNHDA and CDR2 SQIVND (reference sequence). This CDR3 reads CASSIDRVADTQYF. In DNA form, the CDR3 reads TGTGCCAGTAGTATTGACAGGGTGGCAGATACGCAGTATTTT.

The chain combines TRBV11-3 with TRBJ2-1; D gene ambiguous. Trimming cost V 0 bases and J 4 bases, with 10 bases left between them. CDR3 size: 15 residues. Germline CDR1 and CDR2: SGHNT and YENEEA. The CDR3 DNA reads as TGTGCCAGCAGCTTAGATGCGGCACGATACAATGAGCAGTTCTTC. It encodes CASSLDAARYNEQFF.

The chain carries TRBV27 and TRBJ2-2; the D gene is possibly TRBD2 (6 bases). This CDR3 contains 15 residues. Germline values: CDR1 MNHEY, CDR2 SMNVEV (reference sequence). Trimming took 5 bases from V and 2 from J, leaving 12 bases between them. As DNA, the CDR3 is TGTGCCAGCAGTCCTAGACTAGGAAACACCGGGGAGCTGTTTTTT. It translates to CASSPRLGNTGELFF.

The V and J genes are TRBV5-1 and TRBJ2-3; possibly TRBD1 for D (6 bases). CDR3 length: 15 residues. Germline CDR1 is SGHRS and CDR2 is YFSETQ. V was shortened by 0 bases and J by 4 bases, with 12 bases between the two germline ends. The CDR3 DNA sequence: TGCGCCAGCAGCTTGGATACGGGACAACCAGATACGCAGTATTTT. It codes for CASSLDTGQPDTQYF.

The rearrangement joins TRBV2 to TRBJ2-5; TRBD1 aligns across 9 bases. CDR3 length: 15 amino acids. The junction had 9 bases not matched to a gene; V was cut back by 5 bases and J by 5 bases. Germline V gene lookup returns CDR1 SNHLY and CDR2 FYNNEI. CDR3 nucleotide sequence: TGTGCCAGCAGTTTTACGACAGGGGGAGGGGAGACCCAGTACTTC. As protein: CASSFTTGGGETQYF.

CDR3 DNA sequence: TGTGCCAGCAGTGTAGACAGCTCCTACAATGAGCAGTTCTTC. The encoded protein is CASSVDSSYNEQFF. The rearrangement joins TRBV2 to TRBJ2-1, with D possibly being TRBD1 (5 bases). The CDR3 is 14 amino acids. V was shortened by 4 bases and J by 0 bases, with 7 bases between the two germline ends. CDR1 SNHLY and CDR2 FYNNEI come from the germline V gene.

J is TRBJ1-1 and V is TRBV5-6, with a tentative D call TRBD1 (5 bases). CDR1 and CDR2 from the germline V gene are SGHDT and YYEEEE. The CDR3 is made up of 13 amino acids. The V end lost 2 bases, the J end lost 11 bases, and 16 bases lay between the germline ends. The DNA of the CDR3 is TGTGCCAGCAGCTTATCTTCAGGGTACCGGGCTTTCTTT. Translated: CASSLSSGYRAFF.

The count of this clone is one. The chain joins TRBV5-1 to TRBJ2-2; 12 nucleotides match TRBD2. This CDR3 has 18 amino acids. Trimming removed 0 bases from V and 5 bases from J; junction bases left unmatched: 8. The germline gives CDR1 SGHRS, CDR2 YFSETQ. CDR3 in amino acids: CASSLGPSGRGGTGELFF. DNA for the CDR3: TGCGCCAGCAGCTTGGGCCCTAGCGGGAGGGGCGGTACCGGGGAGCTGTTTTTT.

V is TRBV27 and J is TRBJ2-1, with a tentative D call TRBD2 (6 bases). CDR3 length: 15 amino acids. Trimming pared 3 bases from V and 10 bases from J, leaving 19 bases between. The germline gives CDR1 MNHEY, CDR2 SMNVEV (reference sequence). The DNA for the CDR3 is TGTGCCAGCAGTTTTACAACTAGCACGAAAGCGGAGCAGTTCTTC. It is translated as CASSFTTSTKAEQFF.

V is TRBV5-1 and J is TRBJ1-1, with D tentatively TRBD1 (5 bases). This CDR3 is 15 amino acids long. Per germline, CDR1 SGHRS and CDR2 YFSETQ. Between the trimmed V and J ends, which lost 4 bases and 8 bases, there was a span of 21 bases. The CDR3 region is CASSGGDAFPGEAFF. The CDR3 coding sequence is TGCGCCAGCAGCGGCGGGGACGCCTTTCCCGGAGAAGCTTTCTTT. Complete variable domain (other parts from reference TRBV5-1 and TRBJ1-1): KAGVTQTPRYLIKTRGQQVTLSCSPISGHRSVSWYQQTPGQGLQFLFEYFSETQRNKGNFPGRFSGRQFSNSRSEMNVSTLELGDSALYLCASSGGDAFPGEAFFGQGTRLTVV.

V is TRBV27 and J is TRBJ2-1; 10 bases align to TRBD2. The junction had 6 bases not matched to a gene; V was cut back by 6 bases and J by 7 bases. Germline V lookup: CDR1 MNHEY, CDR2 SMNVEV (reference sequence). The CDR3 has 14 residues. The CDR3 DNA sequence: TGTGCCAGCAGAGGAGGACTAGCGGTTAATGAGCAGTTCTTC. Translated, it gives CASRGGLAVNEQFF.

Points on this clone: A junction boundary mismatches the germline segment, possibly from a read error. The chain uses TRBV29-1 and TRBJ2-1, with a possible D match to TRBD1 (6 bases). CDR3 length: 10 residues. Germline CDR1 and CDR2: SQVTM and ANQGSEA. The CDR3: CSVDSGERFF. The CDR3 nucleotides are TGCAGCGTGGACAGCGGTGAGCGGTTCTTC.